The sequence of this TCR beta chain was determined in a study of blood T cell repertoires in COVID-19. The repertoire was sequenced with immunoSEQ multiplex PCR; TCRdb's copy has only in-frame clones and lacks some. The sample records about 150,000 clones, about 80% being singletons. The receptor comes from a woman in her sixties with COVID-19, enrolled during active disease. The specimen sequenced was peripheral blood.

CDR3 residues: CASSSRTALPFEGELFF. The CDR3 region has the DNA TGCGCCAGCAGCTCCCGGACAGCCTTACCCTTTGAAGGGGAGCTGTTTTTT. The V call is TRBV5-1, the J call TRBJ2-2, with D perhaps matching TRBD1 (6 bases). From germline, CDR1 is SGHRS and CDR2 YFSETQ. This CDR3 is built from 17 residues. V shed 3 bases and J shed 8 bases, with 23 bases lying between them.